Listed below are T cell receptor beta chains from one sample, sequenced in a study of blood T cell repertoires in COVID-19. The protocol was immunoSEQ multiplex PCR, while the TCRdb copy is restricted to in-frame clones and leaves out a portion. The table has tens of thousands of clones, roughly 85% seen once. Material: peripheral blood. The receptor set was obtained from a woman aged 55-75 years with acute or convalescent COVID-19. Both conserved end residues are part of each CDR3. The order of the fields is D gene, V gene, J gene, clone size, CDR3 DNA, CDR3 protein. A D gene is named only where the DNA matches it firmly. Not every row has a clone size; where given, it reads once, few, many or a size class.

.	TRBV30	TRBJ1-2	.	TGTGCCTGGAGTACGGGGGGCAACTATGGCTACACCTTC	CAWSTGGNYGYTF
TRBD2	TRBV30	TRBJ2-2	.	TGTGCCTGGAGTGTAAGCCAACTAGCGGGGCACTTCACCGGGGAGCTGTTTTTT	CAWSVSQLAGHFTGELFF
TRBD1	TRBV7-6	TRBJ1-3	.	TGTGCCAGCAGCCGAAAAACAGGGGTCGGAAACACCATATATTTT	CASSRKTGVGNTIYF
TRBD1	TRBV5-1	TRBJ1-2	.	TGCGCCAGCAGCTACGGACAGGGGTTCTATGGCTACACCTTC	CASSYGQGFYGYTF
.	TRBV10-2	TRBJ2-2	.	TGCGCCAGCAGCCCAGGAAGATTAACGAACACCGGGGAGCTGTTTTTT	CASSPGRLTNTGELFF
TRBD1	TRBV29-1	TRBJ1-2	.	TGCAGCGTTGACCCCGGGACAGTCTATGGCTACACCTTC	CSVDPGTVYGYTF
TRBD1	TRBV5-6	TRBJ1-6	few	TGTGCCAGCAGCTTGGTCGGACAGGGGGCGGCTAATTCACCCCTCCACTTT	CASSLVGQGAANSPLHF
TRBD2	TRBV7-9	TRBJ2-5	.	TGTGCCAGCAGCAGGACTAGCGGGTATGTGGCCCAGTACTTC	CASSRTSGYVAQYF
TRBD2	TRBV19	TRBJ2-1	.	TGTGCCAGTAGTATTCAGGCTAGCGGGACGGCTTCCTACAATGAGCAGTTCTTC	CASSIQASGTASYNEQFF
.	TRBV28	TRBJ2-1	.	TGTGCCAGCAGTTCGGGGAGCTCCTACAATGAGCAGTTCTTC	CASSSGSSYNEQFF